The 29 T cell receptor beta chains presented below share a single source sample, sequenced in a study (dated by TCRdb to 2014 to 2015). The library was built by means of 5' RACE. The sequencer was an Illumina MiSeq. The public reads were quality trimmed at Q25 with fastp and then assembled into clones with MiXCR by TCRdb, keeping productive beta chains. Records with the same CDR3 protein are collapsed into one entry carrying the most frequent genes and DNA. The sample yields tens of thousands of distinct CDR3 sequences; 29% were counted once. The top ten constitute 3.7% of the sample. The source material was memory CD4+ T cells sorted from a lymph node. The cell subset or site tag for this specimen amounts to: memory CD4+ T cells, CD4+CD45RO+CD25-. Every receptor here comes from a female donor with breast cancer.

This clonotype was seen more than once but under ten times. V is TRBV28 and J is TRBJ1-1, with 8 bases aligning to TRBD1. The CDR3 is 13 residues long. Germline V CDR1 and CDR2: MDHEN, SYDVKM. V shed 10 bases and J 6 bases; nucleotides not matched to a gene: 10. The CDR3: CATVGSGGSEAFF. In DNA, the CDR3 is TGTGCCACCGTAGGTTCAGGGGGCTCTGAAGCTTTCTTT.

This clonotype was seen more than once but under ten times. This CDR3 reads CASSTQQFAEQYF. CDR3 coding DNA: TGTGCCAGCAGCACGCAACAGTTTGCAGAGCAGTACTTC. The genes are TRBV7-2 and TRBJ2-7; D not certain. Looked up from germline, CDR1 is SGHTA and CDR2 is FQGNSA. V lost 5 bases to trimming and J lost 7 bases, with 15 bases between them. There are 13 residues in the CDR3.

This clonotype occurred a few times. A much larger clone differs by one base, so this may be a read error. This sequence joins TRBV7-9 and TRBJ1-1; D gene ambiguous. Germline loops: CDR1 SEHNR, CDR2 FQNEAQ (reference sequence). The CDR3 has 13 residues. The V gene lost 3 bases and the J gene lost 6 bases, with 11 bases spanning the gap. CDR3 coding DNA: TGTGCCAGCAGCTTCACAGCTAACGCTGAAGCTTTCTTT. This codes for CASSFTANAEAFF.

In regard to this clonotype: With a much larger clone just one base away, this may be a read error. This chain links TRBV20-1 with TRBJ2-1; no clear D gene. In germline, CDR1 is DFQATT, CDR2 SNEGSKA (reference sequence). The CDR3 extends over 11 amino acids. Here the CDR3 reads CSAMGRNEQLF. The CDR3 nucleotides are TGCAGTGCGATGGGCCGCAATGAGCAGCTCTTC.

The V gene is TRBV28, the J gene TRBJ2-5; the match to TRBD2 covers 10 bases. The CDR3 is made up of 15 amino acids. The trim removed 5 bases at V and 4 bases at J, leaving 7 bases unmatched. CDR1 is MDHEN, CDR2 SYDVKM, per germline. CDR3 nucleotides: TGTGCCAGCAGTACATTAGCGGGAGGAGGAGAGACCCAGTACTTC. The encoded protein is CASSTLAGGGETQYF.

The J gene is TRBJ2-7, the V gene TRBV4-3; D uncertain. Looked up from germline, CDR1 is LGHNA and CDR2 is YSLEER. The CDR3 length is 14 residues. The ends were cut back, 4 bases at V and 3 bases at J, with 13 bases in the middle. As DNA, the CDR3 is TGCGCCAGCAGCCGCAACCGACGGGTCTACGAGCAGTACTTC. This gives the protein CASSRNRRVYEQYF.

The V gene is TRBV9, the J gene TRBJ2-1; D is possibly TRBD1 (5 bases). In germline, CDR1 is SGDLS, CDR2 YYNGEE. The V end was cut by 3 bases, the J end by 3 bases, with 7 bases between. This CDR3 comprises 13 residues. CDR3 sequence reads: CASSGQNYNEQFF. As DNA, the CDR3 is TGTGCCAGCAGCGGACAGAACTACAATGAGCAGTTCTTC.

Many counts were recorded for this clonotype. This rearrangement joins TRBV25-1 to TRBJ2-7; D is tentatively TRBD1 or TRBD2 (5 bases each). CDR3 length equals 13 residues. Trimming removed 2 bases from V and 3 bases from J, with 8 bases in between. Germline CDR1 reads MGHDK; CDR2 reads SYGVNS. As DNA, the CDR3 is TGTGCCAGCAGTGAAGGGACCGACTACGAGCAGTACTTC. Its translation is CASSEGTDYEQYF.

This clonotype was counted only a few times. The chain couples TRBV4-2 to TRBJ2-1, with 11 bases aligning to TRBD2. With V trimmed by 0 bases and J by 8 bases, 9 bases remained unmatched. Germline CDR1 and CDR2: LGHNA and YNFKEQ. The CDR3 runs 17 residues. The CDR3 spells CASSQDRLAGGRDEQFF. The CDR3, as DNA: TGTGCCAGCAGCCAAGATCGGCTAGCGGGAGGAAGGGATGAGCAGTTCTTC.

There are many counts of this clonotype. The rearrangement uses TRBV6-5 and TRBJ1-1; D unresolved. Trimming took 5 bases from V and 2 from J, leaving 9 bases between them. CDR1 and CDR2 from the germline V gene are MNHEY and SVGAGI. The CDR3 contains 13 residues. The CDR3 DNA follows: TGTGCCAGCAGTGCCACAGTTAACACTGAAGCTTTCTTT. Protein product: CASSATVNTEAFF.

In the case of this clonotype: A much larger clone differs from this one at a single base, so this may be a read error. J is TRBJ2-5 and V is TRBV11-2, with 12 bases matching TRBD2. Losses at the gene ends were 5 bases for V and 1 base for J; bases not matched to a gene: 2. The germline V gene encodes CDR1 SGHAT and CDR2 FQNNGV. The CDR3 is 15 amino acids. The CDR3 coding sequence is TGTGCCAGCAGCCCGGGACTAGCGGGCCAAGAGACCCAGTACTTC. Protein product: CASSPGLAGQETQYF. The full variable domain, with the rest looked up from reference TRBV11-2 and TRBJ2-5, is EAGVAQSPRYKIIEKRQSVAFWCNPISGHATLYWYQQILGQGPKLLIQFQNNGVVDDSQLPKDRFSAERLKGVDSTLKIQPAKLEDSAVYLCASSPGLAGQETQYFGPGTRLLVL.

The CDR3 region has the DNA TGTGCCAGCAGCCCCCGAGAGGACGAGCAGTACTTC. Translating gives CASSPREDEQYF. The chain couples TRBV6-5 to TRBJ2-7; D not resolved. The CDR3 loop spans 12 amino acids. Germline V gene lookup returns CDR1 MNHEY and CDR2 SVGAGI. The V gene lost 6 bases and the J gene lost 5 bases, with 11 bases spanning the gap.

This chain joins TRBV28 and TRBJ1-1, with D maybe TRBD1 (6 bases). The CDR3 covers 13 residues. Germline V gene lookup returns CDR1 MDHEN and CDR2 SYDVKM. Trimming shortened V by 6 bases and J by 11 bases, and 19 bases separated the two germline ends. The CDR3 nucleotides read TGTGCCAGCAGCCTTACGGGGGGCGCGTTGGCTTTCTTT. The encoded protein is CASSLTGGALAFF.

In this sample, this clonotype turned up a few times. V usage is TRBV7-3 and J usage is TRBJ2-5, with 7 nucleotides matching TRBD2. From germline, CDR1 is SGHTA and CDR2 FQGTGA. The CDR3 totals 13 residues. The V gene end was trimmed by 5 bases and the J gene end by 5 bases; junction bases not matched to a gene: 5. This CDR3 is CASSPGLGETQYF. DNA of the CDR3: TGTGCCAGCAGCCCCGGACTAGGGGAGACCCAGTACTTC. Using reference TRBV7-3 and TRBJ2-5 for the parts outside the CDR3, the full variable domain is GAGVSQTPSNKVTEKGKYVELRCDPISGHTALYWYRQSLGQGPEFLIYFQGTGAADDSGLPNDRFFAVRPEGSVSTLKIQRTERGDSAVYLCASSPGLGETQYFGPGTRLLVL.

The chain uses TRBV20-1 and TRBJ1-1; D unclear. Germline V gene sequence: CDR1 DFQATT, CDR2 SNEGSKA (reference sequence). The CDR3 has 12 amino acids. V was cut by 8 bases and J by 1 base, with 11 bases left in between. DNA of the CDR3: TGCAGTACAACACGGGGGAACACTGAAGCTTTCTTT. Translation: CSTTRGNTEAFF.

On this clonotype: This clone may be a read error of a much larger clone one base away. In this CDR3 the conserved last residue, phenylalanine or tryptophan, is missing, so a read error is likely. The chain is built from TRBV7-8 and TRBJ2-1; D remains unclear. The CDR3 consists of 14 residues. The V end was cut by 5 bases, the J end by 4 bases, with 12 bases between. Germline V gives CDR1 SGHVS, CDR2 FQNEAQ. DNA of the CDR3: TGTGCCAGCAGCCTGCGGCCCATTTACAATGAGCAGTTCCTC. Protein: CASSLRPIYNEQFL.

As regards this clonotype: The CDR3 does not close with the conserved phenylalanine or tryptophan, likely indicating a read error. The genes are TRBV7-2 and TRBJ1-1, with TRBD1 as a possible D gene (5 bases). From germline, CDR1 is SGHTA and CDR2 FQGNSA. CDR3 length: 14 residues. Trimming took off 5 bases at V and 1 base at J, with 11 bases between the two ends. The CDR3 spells CASSLGTSNTEAFL. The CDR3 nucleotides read TGTGCCAGCAGCCTAGGGACTTCGAACACTGAAGCTTTCTTA.

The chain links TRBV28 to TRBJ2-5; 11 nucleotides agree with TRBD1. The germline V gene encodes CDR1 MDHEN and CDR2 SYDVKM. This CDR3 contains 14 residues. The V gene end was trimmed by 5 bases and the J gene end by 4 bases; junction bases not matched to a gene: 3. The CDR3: CASSQDRGLETQYF. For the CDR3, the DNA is TGTGCCAGCAGTCAGGACAGGGGGCTAGAGACCCAGTACTTC. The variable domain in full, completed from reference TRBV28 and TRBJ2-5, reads DVKVTQSSRYLVKRTGEKVFLECVQDMDHENMFWYRQDPGLGLRLIYFSYDVKMKEKGDIPEGYSVSREKKERFSLILESASTNQTSMYLCASSQDRGLETQYFGPGTRLLVL.

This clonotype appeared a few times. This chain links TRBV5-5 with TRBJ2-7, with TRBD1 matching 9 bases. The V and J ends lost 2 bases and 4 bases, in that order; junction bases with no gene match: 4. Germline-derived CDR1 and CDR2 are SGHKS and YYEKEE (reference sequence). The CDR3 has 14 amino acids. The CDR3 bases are TGTGCCAGCAGCTTCGGGACAGGGCTTTACGAGCAGTACTTC. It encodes CASSFGTGLYEQYF.

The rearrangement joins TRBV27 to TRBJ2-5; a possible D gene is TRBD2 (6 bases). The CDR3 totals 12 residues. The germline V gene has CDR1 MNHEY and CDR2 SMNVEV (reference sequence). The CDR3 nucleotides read TGTGCAACAGCCGGGGGTGGGGAGACCCAGTACTTC. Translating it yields CATAGGGETQYF.

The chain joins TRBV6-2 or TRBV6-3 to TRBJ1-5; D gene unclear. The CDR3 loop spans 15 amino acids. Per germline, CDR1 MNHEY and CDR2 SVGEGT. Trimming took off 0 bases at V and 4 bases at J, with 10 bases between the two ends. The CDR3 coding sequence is TGTGCCAGCAGTTACTCATCCACAAAAAATCAGCCCCAGCATTTT. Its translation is CASSYSSTKNQPQHF.

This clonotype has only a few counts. CDR3 nucleotide sequence: TGCGCCAGCAGCCGGACAGGGGACGCCGACAATGAGCAGTTCTTC. Translating it yields CASSRTGDADNEQFF. The V call is TRBV5-1, the J call TRBJ2-1; 9 bases are shared with TRBD1. The V segment lost 4 bases and the J segment 5 bases; nucleotides outside the gene matches: 7. Germline V CDR1 and CDR2: SGHRS, YFSETQ. This CDR3 comprises 15 residues.

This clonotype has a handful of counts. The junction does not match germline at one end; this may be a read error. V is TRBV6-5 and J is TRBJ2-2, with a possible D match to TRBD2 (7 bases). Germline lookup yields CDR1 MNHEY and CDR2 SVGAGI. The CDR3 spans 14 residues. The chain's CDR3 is CASRRGGNPGELFF. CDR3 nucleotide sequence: TGTGCCAGCAGAAGGGGGGGGAACCCCGGGGAGCTGTTTTTT.

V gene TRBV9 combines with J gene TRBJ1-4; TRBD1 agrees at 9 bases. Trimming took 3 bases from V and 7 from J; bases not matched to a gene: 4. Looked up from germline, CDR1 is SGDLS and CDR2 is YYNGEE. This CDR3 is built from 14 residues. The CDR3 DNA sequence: TGTGCCAGCAGCGACGGGACAGGGAGTGAAAAACTGTTTTTT. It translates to CASSDGTGSEKLFF.

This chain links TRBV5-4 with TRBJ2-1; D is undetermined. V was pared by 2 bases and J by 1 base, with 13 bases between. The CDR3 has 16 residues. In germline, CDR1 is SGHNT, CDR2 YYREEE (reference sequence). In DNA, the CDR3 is TGTGCCAGCAGCTTCGACAATCCTAGGTCCTACAATGAGCAGTTCTTC. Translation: CASSFDNPRSYNEQFF.

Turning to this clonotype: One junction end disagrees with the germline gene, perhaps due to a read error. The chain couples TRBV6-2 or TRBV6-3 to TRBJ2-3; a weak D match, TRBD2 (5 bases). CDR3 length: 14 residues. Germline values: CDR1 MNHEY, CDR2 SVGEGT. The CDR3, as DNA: TGTGCCGGCAGTTACTCACTAGATGTCGATACGCAGTATTTT. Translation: CAGSYSLDVDTQYF.

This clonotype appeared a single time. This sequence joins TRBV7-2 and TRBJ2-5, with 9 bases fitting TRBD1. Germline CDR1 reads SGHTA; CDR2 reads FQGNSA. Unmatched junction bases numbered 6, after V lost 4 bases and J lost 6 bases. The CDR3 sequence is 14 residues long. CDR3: CASSSNRGRKTQYF. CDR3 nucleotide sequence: TGTGCCAGCAGCTCAAACAGGGGGCGAAAGACCCAGTACTTC. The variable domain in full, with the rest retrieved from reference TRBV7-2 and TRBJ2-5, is GAGVSQSPSNKVTEKGKDVELRCDPISGHTALYWYRQSLGQGLEFLIYFQGNSAPDKSGLPSDRFSAERTGGSVSTLTIQRTQQEDSAVYLCASSSNRGRKTQYFGPGTRLLVL.

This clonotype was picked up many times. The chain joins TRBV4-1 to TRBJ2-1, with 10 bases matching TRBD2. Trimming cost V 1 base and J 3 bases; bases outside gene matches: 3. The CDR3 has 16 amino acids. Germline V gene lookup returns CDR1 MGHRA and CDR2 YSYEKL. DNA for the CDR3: TGCGCCAGCAGCCAAGGGGGACTAGCGAGCTACAATGAGCAGTTCTTC. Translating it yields CASSQGGLASYNEQFF.

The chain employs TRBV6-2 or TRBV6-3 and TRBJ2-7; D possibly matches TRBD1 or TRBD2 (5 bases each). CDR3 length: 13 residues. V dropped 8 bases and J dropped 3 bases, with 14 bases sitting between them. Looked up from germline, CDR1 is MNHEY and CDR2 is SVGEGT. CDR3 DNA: TGTGCCAGCCTCGGGACGAACAACTACGAGCAGTACTTC. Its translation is CASLGTNNYEQYF.